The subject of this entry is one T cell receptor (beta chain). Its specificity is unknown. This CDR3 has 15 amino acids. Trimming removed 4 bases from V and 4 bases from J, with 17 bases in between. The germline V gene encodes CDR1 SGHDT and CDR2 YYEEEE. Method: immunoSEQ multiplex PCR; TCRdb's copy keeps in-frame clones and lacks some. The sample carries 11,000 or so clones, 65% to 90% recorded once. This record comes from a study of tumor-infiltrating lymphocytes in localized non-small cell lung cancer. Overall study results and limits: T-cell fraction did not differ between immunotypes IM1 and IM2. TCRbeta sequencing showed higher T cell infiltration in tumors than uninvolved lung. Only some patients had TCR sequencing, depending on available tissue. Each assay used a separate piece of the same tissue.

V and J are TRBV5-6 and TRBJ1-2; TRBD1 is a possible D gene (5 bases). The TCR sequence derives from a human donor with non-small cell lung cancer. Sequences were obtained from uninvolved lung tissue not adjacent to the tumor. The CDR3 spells CASSTGRQILYGYTF. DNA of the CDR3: TGTGCCAGCAGCACGGGACGGCAAATTCTCTATGGCTACACCTTC.